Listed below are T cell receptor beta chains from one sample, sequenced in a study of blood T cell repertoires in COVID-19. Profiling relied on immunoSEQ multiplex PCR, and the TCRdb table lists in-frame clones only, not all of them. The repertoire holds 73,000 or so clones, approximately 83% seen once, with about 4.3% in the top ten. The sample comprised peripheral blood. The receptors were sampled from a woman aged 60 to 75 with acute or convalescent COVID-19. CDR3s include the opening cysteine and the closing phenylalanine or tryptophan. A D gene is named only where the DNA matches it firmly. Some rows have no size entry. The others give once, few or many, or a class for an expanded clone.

CDR3 DNA: TGTGCCAGCGCCCTCGGGGCGGGGAACTATGGCTACACCTTC; CDR3 protein: CASALGAGNYGYTF; D gene: NA; J gene: TRBJ1-2; clone size: NA; V gene: TRBV7-8
CDR3 DNA: TGTGCCAGCAGAGGGGGAAGTGGACAGGGAAGCTATGGCTACACCTTC; CDR3 protein: CASRGGSGQGSYGYTF; D gene: TRBD1; J gene: TRBJ1-2; clone size: NA; V gene: TRBV7-2
CDR3 DNA: TGTGCCAGCAGCCCTGCAACAGGGGTTTCAAATTTTAGGTCCTACGAGCAGTACTTC; CDR3 protein: CASSPATGVSNFRSYEQYF; D gene: TRBD1; J gene: TRBJ2-7; clone size: NA; V gene: TRBV7-6
CDR3 DNA: TGCGCCAGCAGCCCGAGGGTGGGCACTGAAGCTTTCTTT; CDR3 protein: CASSPRVGTEAFF; D gene: NA; J gene: TRBJ1-1; clone size: few; V gene: TRBV4-1
CDR3 DNA: TGTGCCAGCTCACCCTCCGGGACAGTCTATGGCTACACCTTC; CDR3 protein: CASSPSGTVYGYTF; D gene: TRBD1; J gene: TRBJ1-2; clone size: once; V gene: TRBV18
CDR3 DNA: TGTGCCAGCAGCCTCCTCACAAGCTCCTATAATTCACCCCTCCACTTT; CDR3 protein: CASSLLTSSYNSPLHF; D gene: NA; J gene: TRBJ1-6; clone size: NA; V gene: TRBV5-6
CDR3 DNA: TGCGCCCGAGGGAAGACCCACGGAGATACGCAGTATTTT; CDR3 protein: CARGKTHGDTQYF; D gene: NA; J gene: TRBJ2-3; clone size: NA; V gene: TRBV23-1
CDR3 DNA: TGTGCCAGCAGCCCCATGCTAGCGGGGGCCAAGTACTTC; CDR3 protein: CASSPMLAGAKYF; D gene: TRBD2; J gene: TRBJ2-5; clone size: few; V gene: TRBV3-1/TRBV3-2
CDR3 DNA: TGTGCCAGCAGCTGGGGACAGGGGGCACATCAGCCCCAGCATTTT; CDR3 protein: CASSWGQGAHQPQHF; D gene: TRBD1; J gene: TRBJ1-5; clone size: NA; V gene: TRBV7-2
CDR3 DNA: TGTGCCACCAGTGATTTTGAGGAATCAGCCCAGCATTTT; CDR3 protein: CATSDFEESAQHF; D gene: NA; J gene: TRBJ1-5; clone size: NA; V gene: TRBV24-1
CDR3 DNA: TGTGCCAGCAGCCCAGGGGGCGGGACAGGGGGCGCGGACTATGGCTACACCTTC; CDR3 protein: CASSPGGGTGGADYGYTF; D gene: TRBD1; J gene: TRBJ1-2; clone size: NA; V gene: TRBV3-1/TRBV3-2
CDR3 DNA: TGCGCCAGCAGCTTGGCTAGCGGGGGGGCCAGCGAGACCCAGTACTTC; CDR3 protein: CASSLASGGASETQYF; D gene: TRBD2; J gene: TRBJ2-5; clone size: NA; V gene: TRBV5-1
CDR3 DNA: TGTGCCACCAGCTATGGACTAGCGGGGGCGGAGGGTACGCAGTATTTT; CDR3 protein: CATSYGLAGAEGTQYF; D gene: TRBD2; J gene: TRBJ2-3; clone size: once; V gene: TRBV15
CDR3 DNA: TGTGCCAGCAGCCAAGGGTTAGCGGGTCCCTACGAGCAGTACTTC; CDR3 protein: CASSQGLAGPYEQYF; D gene: TRBD2; J gene: TRBJ2-7; clone size: few; V gene: TRBV3-1/TRBV3-2
CDR3 DNA: TGTGCCAGTAGTGGACGAATGACAGACTACAATGAGCAGTTCTTC; CDR3 protein: CASSGRMTDYNEQFF; D gene: NA; J gene: TRBJ2-1; clone size: NA; V gene: TRBV19
CDR3 DNA: TGCGCCAGCAGCTTGGGCCCTTCTAGCGGGGGGTCCTACAATGAGCAGTTCTTC; CDR3 protein: CASSLGPSSGGSYNEQFF; D gene: TRBD2; J gene: TRBJ2-1; clone size: NA; V gene: TRBV5-1
CDR3 DNA: TGTGCCAGTAGTATAGGTCAGCGGGGGGGGACAGATACGCAGTATTTT; CDR3 protein: CASSIGQRGGTDTQYF; D gene: TRBD2; J gene: TRBJ2-3; clone size: once; V gene: TRBV19
CDR3 DNA: TGCAGTGCTAGTCTACAGGGGGACACTGAAGCTTTCTTT; CDR3 protein: CSASLQGDTEAFF; D gene: TRBD1; J gene: TRBJ1-1; clone size: NA; V gene: TRBV20-1
CDR3 DNA: TGTGCCAGCAGCCGCGGGGGCCCCTACAATGAGCAGTTCTTC; CDR3 protein: CASSRGGPYNEQFF; D gene: NA; J gene: TRBJ2-1; clone size: NA; V gene: TRBV3-1/TRBV3-2
CDR3 DNA: TGTGCCAGCAGTGAACTGTCAGGGCTAGACAATCAGCCCCAGCATTTT; CDR3 protein: CASSELSGLDNQPQHF; D gene: NA; J gene: TRBJ1-5; clone size: NA; V gene: TRBV2
CDR3 DNA: TGCGCCAGCAGCCTTGACAGGGTAGGCAATGAGCAGTTCTTC; CDR3 protein: CASSLDRVGNEQFF; D gene: TRBD1; J gene: TRBJ2-1; clone size: NA; V gene: TRBV5-1
CDR3 DNA: TGTGCCACCAGCAGGATTGACGGGACCTACGAGCAGTACTTC; CDR3 protein: CATSRIDGTYEQYF; D gene: NA; J gene: TRBJ2-7; clone size: NA; V gene: TRBV15
CDR3 DNA: TGTGCCATCAGTGACTACGTGGTGGCCTACGAGCAGTACTTC; CDR3 protein: CAISDYVVAYEQYF; D gene: NA; J gene: TRBJ2-7; clone size: NA; V gene: TRBV10-3
CDR3 DNA: TGTGCCAGCAGTTACACGAGCGGGGGACCGGGCGAGCAGTACTTC; CDR3 protein: CASSYTSGGPGEQYF; D gene: TRBD2; J gene: TRBJ2-7; clone size: NA; V gene: TRBV6-6
CDR3 DNA: TGTGCCTGGAGTCCCTTCCCCGCGACAGGGTTCAACTATGGCTACACCTTC; CDR3 protein: CAWSPFPATGFNYGYTF; D gene: TRBD1; J gene: TRBJ1-2; clone size: NA; V gene: TRBV30
CDR3 DNA: TGTGCCAGCAGCTTTGCTAGCGGGGGGACTAGCACAGATACGCAGTATTTT; CDR3 protein: CASSFASGGTSTDTQYF; D gene: TRBD2; J gene: TRBJ2-3; clone size: NA; V gene: TRBV13
CDR3 DNA: TGCGCCAGCAGCTTGGTCTCCAGCGGGGGGGCCAGGGATGAGCAGTTCTTC; CDR3 protein: CASSLVSSGGARDEQFF; D gene: TRBD2; J gene: TRBJ2-1; clone size: NA; V gene: TRBV5-1
CDR3 DNA: TGTGCCAGCAGCCAGCGAGCGGGAGGACGGCAGTTCTTC; CDR3 protein: CASSQRAGGRQFF; D gene: TRBD2; J gene: TRBJ2-1; clone size: NA; V gene: TRBV3-1/TRBV3-2
CDR3 DNA: TGTGCCAGCAGCGTAGGAGCAGAACAGATGAACACTGAAGCTTTCTTT; CDR3 protein: CASSVGAEQMNTEAFF; D gene: NA; J gene: TRBJ1-1; clone size: NA; V gene: TRBV9
CDR3 DNA: TGTGCCACCAGTGCCCCTGAGGCGGGGCGGGGGAATGAAGCTTTCTTT; CDR3 protein: CATSAPEAGRGNEAFF; D gene: NA; J gene: TRBJ1-1; clone size: NA; V gene: TRBV24-1
CDR3 DNA: TGTGCCAGCAGCTTTCGGAGCACAGATACGCAGTATTTT; CDR3 protein: CASSFRSTDTQYF; D gene: NA; J gene: TRBJ2-3; clone size: NA; V gene: TRBV5-6
CDR3 DNA: TGTGCCAGCAGCTCGGACAGGGATGGGAATGAGCAGTTCTTC; CDR3 protein: CASSSDRDGNEQFF; D gene: TRBD1; J gene: TRBJ2-1; clone size: few; V gene: TRBV7-9
CDR3 DNA: TGCAGCGTTGAAATGGGCAGGGCCCCCTTGCCAGATACGCAGTATTTT; CDR3 protein: CSVEMGRAPLPDTQYF; D gene: NA; J gene: TRBJ2-3; clone size: NA; V gene: TRBV29-1
CDR3 DNA: TGTGCCAGCAGCTCCGATCGACAGTACAATGAGCAGTTCTTC; CDR3 protein: CASSSDRQYNEQFF; D gene: NA; J gene: TRBJ2-1; clone size: few; V gene: TRBV7-9
CDR3 DNA: TGTGCCAGCAGTGCCGGACAGATTAGCAATCAGCCCCAGCATTTT; CDR3 protein: CASSAGQISNQPQHF; D gene: NA; J gene: TRBJ1-5; clone size: NA; V gene: TRBV2
CDR3 DNA: TGCGCCAGCAGCTTGATCGATGAGCAGTTCTTC; CDR3 protein: CASSLIDEQFF; D gene: NA; J gene: TRBJ2-1; clone size: NA; V gene: TRBV5-1
CDR3 DNA: TGTGCCAGCAGCTTGGGAGATCAGCCCCAGCATTTT; CDR3 protein: CASSLGDQPQHF; D gene: NA; J gene: TRBJ1-5; clone size: once; V gene: TRBV11-2
CDR3 DNA: TGCGCCAGCAGCCCTACCCTAAACTCAAACACTGAAGCTTTCTTT; CDR3 protein: CASSPTLNSNTEAFF; D gene: NA; J gene: TRBJ1-1; clone size: NA; V gene: TRBV5-1
CDR3 DNA: TGTGCCAGTATCACAGGACCCAACACCGGGGAGCTGTTTTTT; CDR3 protein: CASITGPNTGELFF; D gene: NA; J gene: TRBJ2-2; clone size: NA; V gene: TRBV19
CDR3 DNA: TGTGCCAGCACTCCGGGACAGGGGCTCGGAGGAAACACCATATATTTT; CDR3 protein: CASTPGQGLGGNTIYF; D gene: TRBD1; J gene: TRBJ1-3; clone size: NA; V gene: TRBV25-1
CDR3 DNA: TGTGCCAGCAGCGTAAGGCGCGCGGGGGGGCAAGAGACCCAGTACTTC; CDR3 protein: CASSVRRAGGQETQYF; D gene: TRBD2; J gene: TRBJ2-5; clone size: NA; V gene: TRBV5-4
CDR3 DNA: TGTGCCAGCACGACAGGGGGCGGACGAAATGAAAAACTGTTTTTT; CDR3 protein: CASTTGGGRNEKLFF; D gene: TRBD1; J gene: TRBJ1-4; clone size: NA; V gene: TRBV25-1
CDR3 DNA: TGTGCCAGCAGCTACAGGGCCGGCACTGAAGCTTTCTTT; CDR3 protein: CASSYRAGTEAFF; D gene: NA; J gene: TRBJ1-1; clone size: NA; V gene: TRBV2
CDR3 DNA: TGCGCCAGCAGCTTCCTGAAAGCGGGGGGGTCAAATGAGCAGTTCTTC; CDR3 protein: CASSFLKAGGSNEQFF; D gene: TRBD2; J gene: TRBJ2-1; clone size: NA; V gene: TRBV5-1
CDR3 DNA: TGTGCCAGCAGCTTGGGACAGAATCAGCCCCAGCATTTT; CDR3 protein: CASSLGQNQPQHF; D gene: TRBD1; J gene: TRBJ1-5; clone size: few; V gene: TRBV12-3/TRBV12-4
CDR3 DNA: TGTGCCACCAGTGACGGGACAGGGGGGCGGGCGGAAGCTTTCTTT; CDR3 protein: CATSDGTGGRAEAFF; D gene: TRBD1; J gene: TRBJ1-1; clone size: once; V gene: TRBV24-1
CDR3 DNA: TGTGCCAGCAGACGGGACAGACGCACCGGGGAGCTGTTTTTT; CDR3 protein: CASRRDRRTGELFF; D gene: TRBD1; J gene: TRBJ2-2; clone size: NA; V gene: TRBV6-5
CDR3 DNA: TGTGCCACAAAAGCAGGGGTGGGCAATCAGCCCCAGCATTTT; CDR3 protein: CATKAGVGNQPQHF; D gene: NA; J gene: TRBJ1-5; clone size: NA; V gene: TRBV2